The subject of this entry is one T cell receptor beta chain. Antigen specificity is unknown. The CDR3 has 16 amino acids. CDR1 is MDHEN and CDR2 is SYDVKM in the germline V gene. Each sample had eight separate cDNA synthesis reactions. TCRdb reworked the 5' RACE reads into one entry per CDR3 protein, no DNA. This sample's table reports more than 300,000 distinct CDR3 sequences. This entry is derived from a study of monozygotic twins with inflammatory bowel disease. No T cells were sorted before total RNA was taken from whole blood. General observations from the study: Patients got different immunosuppressive treatments, which may have made their repertoires more variable.

The material sequenced was blood. This chain joins TRBV28 and TRBJ2-3. This sequence originates from a human donor with ulcerative colitis or Crohn's disease, or a healthy co-twin of an affected twin (not recorded which). The CDR3 protein is CASSLSGIRYTDTQYF.